This TCR beta chain was documented in a study of T cell responses to AZD1222 COVID-19 vaccine. Overall study: Second-dose intervals of approximately 4 or approximately 12 weeks were pooled. General study results and limits: Most donors were white British and more were female, and clonal diversity was possibly underestimated. Spike-wide vaccine-associated CD4 TCRs dominated at 160-218 and 743-854.

V gave up 0 bases and J gave up 0 bases, with 5 bases separating them. Germline CDR1 is MNHEY and CDR2 is SVGAGI. This CDR3 is built from 14 residues. This clone has a handful of counts. Its antigen is still unknown. The data were produced by immunoSEQ multiplex PCR, yet TCRdb's version contains in-frame clones alone and is incomplete. Found here are roughly 110,000 clones, approximately 90% of them singletons; the top ten hold roughly 4.5%. The chain has TRBV6-5 and TRBJ1-1; D may be TRBD1 (5 bases). The receptor was derived from an adult in good health. The sequences come from peripheral blood, collected on day 0 of AZD1222 vaccination. CDR3 sequence reads: CASSYSGVNTEAFF. In DNA, the CDR3 is TGTGCCAGCAGTTACTCAGGGGTGAACACTGAAGCTTTCTTT.